The clone carrying this T cell receptor (beta chain) was counted between two and nine times. Its antigen is as yet unknown. Via MiXCR, TCRdb re-called the RT-PCR reads, giving one row per CDR3 protein. The table records 500,000 or so distinct CDR3 sequences, about 15% of them present only once. This record comes from a study of response to subunit inactivated influenza vaccine. Study outcomes and limitations: Authors proposed each seasonal influenza vaccination draws in few new T cells.

V lost 0 bases to trimming and J lost 4 bases; unmatched junction nucleotides: 7. The CDR3 length is 15 residues. Germline-derived CDR1 and CDR2 are SGDLS and YYNGEE. The J gene is TRBJ2-7, the V gene TRBV9; 7 bases agree with TRBD2. The source was CD4+ T cells sorted from PBMCs, collected about 23 months after vaccination. The sequence came from a man in his fifties or sixties who received an inactivated influenza vaccine. The CDR3 region has the DNA TGTGCCAGCAGCGTAGCGAGCGGGAAAGGTTACGAGCAGTACTTC. Translating gives CASSVASGKGYEQYF.